This T cell receptor beta chain comes out of a study of shared clonotypes between healthy human individuals. V lost 9 bases to trimming and J lost 8 bases, with 20 bases between them. Per the germline V gene, CDR1 is SGHVS and CDR2 is FQNEAQ. CDR3 length: 14 residues. The repertoire was sequenced with immunoSEQ multiplex PCR; TCRdb's copy has only in-frame clones and lacks some. The sample shows approximately 2.1 million clones, more than 80% of them seen only once. The sequence derives from a man between 18 and 35 years old in good health. Some clones in this sample may be carry-over from other donors' samples. The source material was naive CD4+ T cells from PBMCs. Noted subset: CD45RA+ positively selected. The rearrangement joins TRBV7-8 to TRBJ2-1, with D possibly being TRBD2 (5 bases). CDR3 nucleotides: TGTGCCAGTACCCCAGCGGAGAAGGCGGATGAGCAGTTCTTC. It codes for CASTPAEKADEQFF.